This T cell receptor (beta chain) is from a study of blood T cell repertoires in COVID-19. The assay was immunoSEQ multiplex PCR, and TCRdb's table has in-frame clones only and misses some. The table records approximately 190,000 clones, more than 85% of them present only once. V lost 2 bases, J lost 8 bases, and 33 bases lay in between. The germline gives CDR1 WSHSY, CDR2 SAAADI. CDR3 length: 20 residues. V usage is TRBV10-2 and J usage is TRBJ1-2; a possible D gene is TRBD1 (5 bases). The sample consisted of PBMCs or T cells enriched from blood (not recorded which). The receptor was isolated from a woman between 40 and 55 years old in a cohort exposed to, infected with or recovered from COVID-19 (not recorded which). The DNA of the CDR3 is TGCGCCAGCAGTGAGCAACCCCAGGAAGGGGCAGCCCTGACCGGCTACGGCTACACCTTC. Its translation: CASSEQPQEGAALTGYGYTF.